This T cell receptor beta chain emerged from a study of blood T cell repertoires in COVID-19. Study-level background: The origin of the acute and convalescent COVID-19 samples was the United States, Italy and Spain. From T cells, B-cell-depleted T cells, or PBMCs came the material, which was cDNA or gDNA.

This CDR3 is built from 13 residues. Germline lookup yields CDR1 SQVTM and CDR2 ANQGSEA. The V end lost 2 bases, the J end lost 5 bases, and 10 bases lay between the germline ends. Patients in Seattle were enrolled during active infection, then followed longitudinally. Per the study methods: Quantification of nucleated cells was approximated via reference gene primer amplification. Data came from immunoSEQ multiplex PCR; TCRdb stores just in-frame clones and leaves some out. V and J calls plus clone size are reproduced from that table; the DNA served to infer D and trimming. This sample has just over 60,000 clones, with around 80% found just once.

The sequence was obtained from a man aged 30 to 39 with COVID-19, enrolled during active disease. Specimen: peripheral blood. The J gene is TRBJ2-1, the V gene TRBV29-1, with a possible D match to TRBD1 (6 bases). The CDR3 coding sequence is TGCAGCGTTGAAACAGGGACCCACAATGAGCAGTTCTTC. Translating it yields CSVETGTHNEQFF.